The clone carrying this TCR beta chain was observed a single time. The sample comes from a study of blood T cell repertoires in COVID-19. Authors' analysis steps: For nucleated cells, counts were estimated from reference gene primer amplification. The method was immunoSEQ multiplex PCR; TCRdb's version includes in-frame clones alone and lacks a portion of them. That table gives V, J and clone size, and the DNA gave D and trimming. The profile shows 150,000 or so clones, approximately 86% of them singletons. Source material: peripheral blood. This TCR was sampled from a man aged 55 to 70 with COVID-19, enrolled during active disease.

CDR3 in DNA: TGTGCCAGCAGCCACCGACTAGCGGGAAACAACAATGAGCAGTTCTTC. This sequence encodes CASSHRLAGNNNEQFF. The chain employs TRBV7-8 and TRBJ2-1; 11 bases map to TRBD2. J gave up 5 bases and V 5 bases, and 8 bases lay outside the gene matches. From germline, CDR1 is SGHVS and CDR2 FQNEAQ. This CDR3 region has 16 residues.